The text below deals with one T cell receptor (beta chain). Its cognate antigen has yet to be identified. Per-nucleotide qualities are absent, and no much larger clonotype sits a single base away. These data belong to a study of shared clonotypes between healthy human individuals (TCRdb year 2020). About the investigation overall: A few men and two women, aged 18 to 49 years, made up the cohort. To increase sequencing depth and limit assay-specific biases, different laboratories used diverse techniques to prepare libraries and sequence TCR repertoires. Per donor, three plates each were used for CD4 naive and CD4 memory, two for CD8 naive, and one for CD8 memory. To estimate repertoire size and how much clonotype sharing occurs between individuals, the study deeply sequenced the blood TCR repertoires of about 5 healthy adults. Each donor's leukapheresis produced roughly between roughly 0.85 and 10 billion PBMCs.

Sequences WSHSY (CDR1) and SAAADI (CDR2) are obtained from the germline V gene. The CDR3, cysteine through phenylalanine, is 11 amino acids long. The DNA shown is the 33-base CDR3, in frame from base 1. Trimming costs V 3 bases and J 14 bases, and their ends lie 8 bases apart. The donors were healthy, HIV-negative adults who had no recently reported acute infections or vaccinations. Every donor was a Caucasian adult living in Nashville, Tennessee, USA. CD4+ T cells were enriched through magnetic negative selection, after which naive cells were positively selected on CD45RA and the remaining negative fraction served as the memory subset. Blood was obtained by leukapheresis, after which PBMCs were separated by Ficoll-Histopaque density gradient centrifugation and cryopreserved in liquid nitrogen vapor phase. Purity and quantity of every magnetically sorted T cell population were checked by analytical flow cytometry. From each sorted fraction, genomic DNA was isolated and quantified by UV absorbance on a Nanodrop 2000c.

TCR CDR3 regions were amplified from genomic DNA by multiplex PCR using the deep immunoSEQ assay. Genomic DNA extracted from each cell subset was distributed evenly over all wells of several immunoSEQ 96-well plates, and each plate served as one replicate. Each replicate PCR for sorted subsets received approximately 200 ng genomic DNA, equal to tens of thousands of T cell genomes. The purified libraries were quantified using a Qubit 3.0 fluorometer, sized with a Bioanalyzer 2100, and then quantified again using the KAPA Library Quantification kit. Each immunoSEQ 96-well plate was sequenced on its own single-read 150-cycle Illumina NextSeq 550 flow cell. The original methods were these. The immunoSEQ output contained only junctional sequences without quality scores, so filtering could not match that applied to full-length reads. Sequences were annotated with PyIR, a Python wrapper for IgBLAST v1.9, using IMGT germline references to assign V/J genes and CDR3. Reads were filtered out if the reads had weak V/J assignments (E-value above 1e-6), no CDR3, stop codons, out-of-frame junctions, or ambiguous translated residues. A V3J clonotype was defined by an identical inferred V gene, J gene, and CDR3 amino acid sequence. Percentage overlap between repertoires was computed as shared unique clonotypes divided by the size of the smaller repertoire. RTK rarefaction, the Chao1 estimator, and Recon v2.1 estimates of unobserved clonotypes were used to assess repertoire richness. Generation probabilities for all TCRbeta clonotypes obtained by the gDNA method from a handful of donors were computed using OLGA. The clones in this table, taken by TCRdb from immuneACCESS, are in-frame only. Not every clone is retained; where verified, under half of the shortfall comes from an unresolved V gene, and the cause of the rest is unknown. For V, J and clone size, that table is used; D and trimming come from the DNA. Across this sample there are over a million clones, with roughly 75% seen only once. The ten largest account for approximately 1.5% of the sample.

Overall results and qualifications from the work: Only blood was sampled, and tissue TCR repertoires likely differ from those in blood. Pairwise subsampling led to the expectation that sequencing depth would affect the degree of clonotype sharing among donors. Naive subsets generally had larger estimated clonotype richness than memory subsets did. Sharing across a handful of donors was observed for approximately 5% of naive CD4, over 3% of naive CD8, over 2% of memory CD4, and about 0.4% of memory CD8 clonotypes. The small number of donors limited the genetic and exposure-history diversity represented. Higher generation probabilities were observed for clonotypes shared by all four sorted-subset donors than for non-shared clonotypes. Rarefaction of sorted-subset datasets indicated incomplete sequencing despite the large sequencing depth.

The specimen sequenced was memory CD4+ T cells sorted from blood. Taken with the paper, the label for cell subset or site translates to: CD45RA-negative fraction. Recombination connected TRBV10-2 to TRBJ1-6, with no confidently assigned D gene. The TCR was taken from a man aged 18-30 years in good health. The CDR3 reads as follows: CASSDRGALHF. The DNA sequence is as follows: TGCGCCAGCAGTGACCGGGGAGCCCTCCACTTT.